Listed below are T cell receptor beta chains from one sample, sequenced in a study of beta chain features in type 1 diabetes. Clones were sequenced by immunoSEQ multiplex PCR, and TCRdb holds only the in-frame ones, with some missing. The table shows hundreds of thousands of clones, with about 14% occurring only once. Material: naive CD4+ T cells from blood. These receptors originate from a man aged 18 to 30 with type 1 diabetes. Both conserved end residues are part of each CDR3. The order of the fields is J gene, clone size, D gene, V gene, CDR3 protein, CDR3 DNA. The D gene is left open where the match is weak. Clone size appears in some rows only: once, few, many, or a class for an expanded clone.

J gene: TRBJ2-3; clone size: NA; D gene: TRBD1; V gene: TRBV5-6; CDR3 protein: CASSLGDRDGTDTQYF; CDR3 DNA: TGTGCCAGCAGCTTGGGCGACAGGGACGGCACAGATACGCAGTATTTT
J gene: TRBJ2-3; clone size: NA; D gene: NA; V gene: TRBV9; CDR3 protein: CASSVARGADTQYF; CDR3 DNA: TGTGCCAGCAGCGTAGCCAGGGGGGCGGATACGCAGTATTTT
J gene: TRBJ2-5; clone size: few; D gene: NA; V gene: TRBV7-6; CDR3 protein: CASSLVLETQYF; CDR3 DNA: TGTGCCAGCAGCTTAGTGTTAGAGACCCAGTACTTC
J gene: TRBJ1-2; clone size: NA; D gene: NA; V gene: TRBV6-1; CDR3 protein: CASSAGHYGYTF; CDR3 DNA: TGTGCCAGCAGTGCCGGTCACTATGGCTACACCTTC
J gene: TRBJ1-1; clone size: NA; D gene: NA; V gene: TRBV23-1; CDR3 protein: CATPDRLNTEAFF; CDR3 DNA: TGCGCCACCCCAGACAGGTTGAACACTGAAGCTTTCTTT
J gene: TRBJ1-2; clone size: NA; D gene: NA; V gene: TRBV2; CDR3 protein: CASSELEYGYTF; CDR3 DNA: TGTGCCAGCAGTGAATTGGAGTATGGCTACACCTTC
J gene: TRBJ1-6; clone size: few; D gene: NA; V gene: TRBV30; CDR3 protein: CAWSLRDRLNSPLHF; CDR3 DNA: TGTGCCTGGAGTCTAAGGGACCGGTTGAATTCACCCCTCCACTTT
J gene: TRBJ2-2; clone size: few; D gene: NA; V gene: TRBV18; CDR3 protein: CASSPTANLGNTGELFF; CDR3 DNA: TGTGCCAGCTCACCAACGGCGAACCTGGGTAACACCGGGGAGCTGTTTTTT
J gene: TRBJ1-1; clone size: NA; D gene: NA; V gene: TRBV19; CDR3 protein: CASRGYEAFF; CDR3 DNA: TGTGCCAGTAGGGGCTATGAAGCTTTCTTT
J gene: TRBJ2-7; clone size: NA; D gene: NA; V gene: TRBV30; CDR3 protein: CAWSDTGGYEQYF; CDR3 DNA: TGTGCCTGGAGTGATACAGGAGGCTACGAGCAGTACTTC
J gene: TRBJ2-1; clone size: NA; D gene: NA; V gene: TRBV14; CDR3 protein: CASSQGREQFF; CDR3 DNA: TGTGCCAGCAGCCAGGGGCGTGAGCAGTTCTTC
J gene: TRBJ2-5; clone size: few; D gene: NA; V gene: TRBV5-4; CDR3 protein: CASSFDRTLRETQYF; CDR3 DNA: TGTGCCAGCAGCTTCGACAGGACCCTTCGGGAGACCCAGTACTTC
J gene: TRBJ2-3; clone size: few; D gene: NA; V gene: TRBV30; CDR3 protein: CAWSSSSPTDTQYF; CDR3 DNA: TGTGCCTGGAGTTCTAGCAGCCCCACAGATACGCAGTATTTT
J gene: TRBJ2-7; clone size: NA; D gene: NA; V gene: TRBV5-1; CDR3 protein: CASSTPHNYEQYF; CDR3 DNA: TGCGCCAGCAGTACCCCACACAACTACGAGCAGTACTTC
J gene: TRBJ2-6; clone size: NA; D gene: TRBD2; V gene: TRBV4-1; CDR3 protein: CASSLTTSGRPGANVLTF; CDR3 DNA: TGCGCCAGCAGCCTGACCACTAGCGGGAGACCTGGGGCCAACGTCCTGACTTTC
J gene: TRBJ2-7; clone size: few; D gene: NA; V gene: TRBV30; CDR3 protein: CAWSVTDRGEQYF; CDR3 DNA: TGTGCCTGGAGTGTTACGGATCGGGGAGAGCAGTACTTC
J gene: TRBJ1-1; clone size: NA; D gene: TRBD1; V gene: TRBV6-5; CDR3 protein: CASSYSGGLRTEAFF; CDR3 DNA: TGTGCCAGCAGTTACTCAGGGGGCTTGCGGACTGAAGCTTTCTTT
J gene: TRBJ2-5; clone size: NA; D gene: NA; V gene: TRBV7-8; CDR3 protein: CASSPFGRSETQYF; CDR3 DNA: TGTGCCAGCAGCCCCTTTGGCCGGTCCGAGACCCAGTACTTC
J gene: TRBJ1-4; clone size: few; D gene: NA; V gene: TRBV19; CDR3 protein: CASSPTRRGEKLFF; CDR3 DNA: TGTGCCAGTAGCCCGACCCGGCGGGGTGAAAAACTGTTTTTT
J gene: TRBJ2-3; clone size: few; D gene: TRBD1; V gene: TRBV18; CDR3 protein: CASSPFSRQGADTQYF; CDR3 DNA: TGTGCCAGCTCACCATTCTCTCGACAGGGGGCAGATACGCAGTATTTT
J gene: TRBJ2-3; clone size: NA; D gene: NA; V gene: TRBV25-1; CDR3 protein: CASSRPGSSTDTQYF; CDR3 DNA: TGTGCCAGCAGTCGGCCGGGGTCTAGCACAGATACGCAGTATTTT
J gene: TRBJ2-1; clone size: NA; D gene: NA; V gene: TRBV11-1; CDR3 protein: CASSFSRVGSEQFF; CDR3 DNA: TGTGCCAGCAGCTTCAGCCGGGTAGGTAGTGAGCAGTTCTTC
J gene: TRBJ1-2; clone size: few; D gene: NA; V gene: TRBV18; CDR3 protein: CASSPQVGTNYGYTF; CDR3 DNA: TGTGCCAGCTCACCCCAGGTCGGGACTAACTATGGCTACACCTTC
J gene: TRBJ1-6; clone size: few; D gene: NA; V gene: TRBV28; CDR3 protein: CASSVTDGSNSPLHF; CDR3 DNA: TGTGCCAGCAGCGTAACGGACGGCTCTAATTCACCCCTCCACTTT
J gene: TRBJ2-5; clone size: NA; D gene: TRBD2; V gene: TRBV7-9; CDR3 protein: CASSFLKAGEETQYF; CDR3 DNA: TGTGCCAGCAGCTTCTTAAAAGCGGGAGAAGAGACCCAGTACTTC
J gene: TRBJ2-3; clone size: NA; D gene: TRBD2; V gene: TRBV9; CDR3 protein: CASSATSGGSTDTQYF; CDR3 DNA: TGTGCCAGCAGCGCGACTAGCGGGGGGAGCACAGATACGCAGTATTTT
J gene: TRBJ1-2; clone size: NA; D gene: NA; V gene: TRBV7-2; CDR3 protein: CASSPEAWGYGYTF; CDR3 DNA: TGTGCCAGCAGCCCGGAGGCTTGGGGGTATGGCTACACCTTC
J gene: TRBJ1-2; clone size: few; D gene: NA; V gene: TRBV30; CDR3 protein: CAWSIRRGFYGYTF; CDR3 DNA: TGTGCCTGGAGTATCCGTCGTGGGTTCTATGGCTACACCTTC
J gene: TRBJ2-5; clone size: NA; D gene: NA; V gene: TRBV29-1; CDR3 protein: CSVGASSETQYF; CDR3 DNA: TGCAGCGTTGGCGCTAGTTCAGAGACCCAGTACTTC
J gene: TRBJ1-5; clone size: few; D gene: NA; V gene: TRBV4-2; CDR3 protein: CASSQERGRVNQPQHF; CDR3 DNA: TGTGCCAGCAGCCAAGAAAGGGGACGGGTCAATCAGCCCCAGCATTTT
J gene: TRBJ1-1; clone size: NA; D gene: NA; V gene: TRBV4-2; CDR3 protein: CASSQDREHLNTEAFF; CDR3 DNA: TGTGCCAGCAGCCAAGATAGGGAACATTTGAACACTGAAGCTTTCTTT
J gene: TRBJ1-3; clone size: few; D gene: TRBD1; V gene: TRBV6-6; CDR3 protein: CASSLTGAGNTIYF; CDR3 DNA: TGTGCCAGCAGTTTAACAGGGGCTGGAAACACCATATATTTT
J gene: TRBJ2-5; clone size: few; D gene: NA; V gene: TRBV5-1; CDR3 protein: CASRVVLYSQETQYF; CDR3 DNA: TGCGCCAGCAGGGTGGTTTTATACAGCCAAGAGACCCAGTACTTC
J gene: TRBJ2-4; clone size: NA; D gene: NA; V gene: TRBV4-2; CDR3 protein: CASSQELRTEALNIQYF; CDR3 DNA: TGTGCCAGCAGCCAAGAGTTAAGGACCGAAGCCCTTAACATTCAGTACTTC
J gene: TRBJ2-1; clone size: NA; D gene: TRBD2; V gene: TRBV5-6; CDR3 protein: CASRAGVGNEQFF; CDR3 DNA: TGTGCCAGCAGAGCGGGAGTTGGCAATGAGCAGTTCTTC
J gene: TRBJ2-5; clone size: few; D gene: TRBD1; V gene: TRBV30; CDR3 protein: CAWSVKGAGETQYF; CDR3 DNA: TGTGCCTGGAGTGTGAAGGGGGCAGGGGAGACCCAGTACTTC
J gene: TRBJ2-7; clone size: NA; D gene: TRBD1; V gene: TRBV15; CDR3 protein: CATRPAGGTYEQYF; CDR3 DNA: TGTGCCACCAGGCCCGCAGGGGGAACCTACGAGCAGTACTTC
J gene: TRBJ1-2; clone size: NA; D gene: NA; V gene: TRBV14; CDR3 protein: CASSQGQDYGYTF; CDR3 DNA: TGTGCCAGCAGCCAAGGCCAGGACTATGGCTACACCTTC
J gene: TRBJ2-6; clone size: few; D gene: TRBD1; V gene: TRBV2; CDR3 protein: CASRPGTVGSGANVLTF; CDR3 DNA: TGTGCCAGCAGACCCGGGACAGTAGGTTCTGGGGCCAACGTCCTGACTTTC
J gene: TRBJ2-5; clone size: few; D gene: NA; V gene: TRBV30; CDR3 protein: CAWRREGTQYF; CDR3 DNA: TGTGCCTGGCGCAGAGAGGGGACCCAGTACTTC
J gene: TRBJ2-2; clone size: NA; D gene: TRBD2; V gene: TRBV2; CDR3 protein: CASSGKAGERVGELFF; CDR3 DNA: TGTGCCAGCAGTGGGAAGGCGGGAGAGCGGGTCGGGGAGCTGTTTTTT
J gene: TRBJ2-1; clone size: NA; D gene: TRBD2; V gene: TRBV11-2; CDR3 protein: CASSIRLAGSYGDEQFF; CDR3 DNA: TGTGCCAGCAGCATAAGACTAGCGGGGTCCTATGGCGATGAGCAGTTCTTC
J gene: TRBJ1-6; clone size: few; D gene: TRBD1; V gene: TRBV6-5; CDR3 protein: CASSYSDRANSPLHF; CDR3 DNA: TGTGCCAGCAGTTACTCCGACAGGGCCAATTCACCCCTCCACTTT
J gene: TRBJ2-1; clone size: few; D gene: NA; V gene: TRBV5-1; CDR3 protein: CASSAYNEQFF; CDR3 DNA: TGCGCCAGCAGCGCCTACAATGAGCAGTTCTTC
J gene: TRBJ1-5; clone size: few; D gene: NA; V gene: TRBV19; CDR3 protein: CASTGDFGQPQHF; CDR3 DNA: TGTGCCAGTACAGGGGACTTTGGTCAGCCCCAGCATTTT
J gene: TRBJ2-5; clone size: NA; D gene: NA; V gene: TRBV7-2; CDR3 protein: CASSLSGRGGQETQYF; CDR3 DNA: TGTGCCAGCAGCTTATCCGGAAGGGGCGGGCAAGAGACCCAGTACTTC
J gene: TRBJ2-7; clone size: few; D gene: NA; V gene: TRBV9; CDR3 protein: CASSVKQVGYEQYF; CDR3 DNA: TGTGCCAGCAGCGTCAAACAGGTGGGCTACGAGCAGTACTTC
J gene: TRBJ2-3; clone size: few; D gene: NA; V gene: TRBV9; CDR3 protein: CASSVRQSTTDTQYF; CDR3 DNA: TGTGCCAGCAGCGTACGACAGTCGACCACAGATACGCAGTATTTT
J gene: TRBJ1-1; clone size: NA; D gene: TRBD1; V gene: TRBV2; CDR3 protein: CASSETGRKSEAFF; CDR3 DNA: TGTGCCAGCAGTGAGACAGGGAGAAAATCTGAAGCTTTCTTT
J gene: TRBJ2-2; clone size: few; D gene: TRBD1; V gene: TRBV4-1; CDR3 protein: CASSQQGAGTGELFF; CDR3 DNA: TGCGCCAGCAGCCAACAGGGGGCGGGCACCGGGGAGCTGTTTTTT
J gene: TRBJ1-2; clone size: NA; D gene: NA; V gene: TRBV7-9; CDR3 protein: CASSGRIYGYTF; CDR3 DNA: TGTGCCAGCTCAGGGAGAATCTATGGCTACACCTTC